This TCR beta chain was observed in a study of shared clonotypes between healthy human individuals. Study-wide results and caveats: Despite large depth, sorted-subset datasets appeared incompletely sequenced.

CDR3 length: 15 residues. The germline V gene encodes CDR1 GTSNPN and CDR2 SVGIG (reference sequence). V lost 3 bases and J 5 bases, leaving 17 bases between the germline ends. Sequencing used immunoSEQ multiplex PCR; TCRdb keeps in-frame clones, though not all of them. In the table there are roughly 300,000 clones, roughly 84% of which are singletons. Of note for this clone: Its antigen is not known.

The clonotype originates from a man between 18 and 35 years old in good health. Input material: memory CD8+ T cells sorted from blood. Subset: CD45RO+ cells pooled with CCR7-negative TemRA cells. The chain joins TRBV30 to TRBJ2-1; D could derive from TRBD1 or TRBD2 (5 bases each). This CDR3 is CAWSFPGLLHNEQFF. DNA for the CDR3: TGTGCCTGGAGCTTCCCGGGGCTACTCCACAATGAGCAGTTCTTC. Using reference TRBV30 and TRBJ2-1 for the parts outside the CDR3, the full variable domain is SQTIHQWPATLVQPVGSPLSLECTVEGTSNPNLYWYRQAAGRGLQLLFYSVGIGQISSEVPQNLSASRPQDRQFILSSKKLLLSDSGFYLCAWSFPGLLHNEQFFGPGTRLTVL.